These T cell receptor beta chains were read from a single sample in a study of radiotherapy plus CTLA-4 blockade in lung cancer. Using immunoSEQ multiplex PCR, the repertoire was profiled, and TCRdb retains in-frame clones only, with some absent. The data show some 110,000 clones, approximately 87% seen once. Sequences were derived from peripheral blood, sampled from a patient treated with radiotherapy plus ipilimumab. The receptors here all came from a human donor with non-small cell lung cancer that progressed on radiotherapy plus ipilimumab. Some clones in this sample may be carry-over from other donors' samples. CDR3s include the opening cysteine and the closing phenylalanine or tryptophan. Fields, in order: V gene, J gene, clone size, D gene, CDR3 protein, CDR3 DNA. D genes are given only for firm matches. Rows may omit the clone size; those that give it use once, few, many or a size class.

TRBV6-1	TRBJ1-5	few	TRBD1	CASSERQGGQPQHF	TGTGCCAGCAGTGAACGTCAGGGGGGTCAGCCCCAGCATTTT
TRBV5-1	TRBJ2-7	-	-	CASSLAFGHGLYEQYF	TGCGCCAGCAGCTTGGCCTTCGGACATGGGCTCTACGAGCAGTACTTC
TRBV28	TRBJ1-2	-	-	CASSLGSTLYGYTF	TGTGCCAGCAGTTTGGGATCTACCCTTTATGGCTACACCTTC
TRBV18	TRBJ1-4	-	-	CASSPRQNNEKLFF	TGTGCCAGCTCACCAAGACAGAATAATGAAAAACTGTTTTTT
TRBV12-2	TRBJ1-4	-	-	CASRLDDREGFATNEKLFF	TGTGCAAGTCGCTTAGACGACAGGGAAGGGTTTGCAACTAATGAAAAACTGTTTTTT
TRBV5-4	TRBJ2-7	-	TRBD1	CASSMRQGSYEQYF	TGTGCCAGCAGCATGCGACAGGGGAGCTACGAGCAGTACTTC
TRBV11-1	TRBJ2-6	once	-	CASTLGSPTDSGANVLTF	TGTGCCAGCACCCTTGGCAGTCCCACCGACTCTGGGGCCAACGTCCTGACTTTC
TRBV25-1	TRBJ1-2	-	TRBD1	CASRGGRYGYTF	TGTGCCAGCAGAGGGGGCAGGTATGGCTACACCTTC
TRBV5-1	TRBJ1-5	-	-	CTSRTPGGEGRQPQHF	TGCACCAGCAGAACGCCCGGGGGGGAAGGTCGACAGCCCCAGCATTTT
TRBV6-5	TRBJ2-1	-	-	CASNPGLVYNEQFF	TGTGCCAGCAATCCGGGACTCGTCTACAATGAGCAGTTCTTC
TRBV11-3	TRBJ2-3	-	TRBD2	CASSLAGGLTDTQYF	TGTGCCAGCAGCTTAGCGGGGGGACTCACAGATACGCAGTATTTT
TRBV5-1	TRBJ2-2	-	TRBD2	CASSPSGNTGELFF	TGCGCCAGCAGCCCTAGCGGGAACACCGGGGAGCTGTTTTTT
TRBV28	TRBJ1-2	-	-	CASSSRRHNYGYTF	TGTGCCAGCAGTTCCAGACGGCATAACTATGGCTACACCTTC
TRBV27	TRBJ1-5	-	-	CASSHSRGGGNQPQHF	TGTGCCAGCAGTCACTCCCGTGGGGGGGGCAATCAGCCCCAGCATTTT
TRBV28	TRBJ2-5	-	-	CASSLGLAETQYF	TGTGCCAGCAGTTTAGGTCTAGCAGAGACCCAGTACTTC
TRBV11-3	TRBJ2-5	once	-	CASSRGGETQYF	TGTGCCAGCAGCCGGGGCGGGGAGACCCAGTACTTC
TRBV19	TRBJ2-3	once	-	CASRQGSDTQYF	TGTGCCAGTAGGCAGGGCTCAGATACGCAGTATTTT
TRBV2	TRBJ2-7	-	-	CASTGTLPYEQYF	TGTGCCAGCACCGGGACATTACCCTACGAGCAGTACTTC
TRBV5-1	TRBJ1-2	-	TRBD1	CASSLGDRGAGYTF	TGCGCCAGCAGCTTGGGGGACAGGGGAGCTGGCTACACCTTC
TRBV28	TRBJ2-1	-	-	CATLAAYSYNEQFF	TGTGCCACCCTGGCGGCCTACTCCTACAATGAGCAGTTCTTC
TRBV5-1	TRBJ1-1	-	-	CASSLAGQLLGTEAFF	TGCGCCAGCAGCTTGGCCGGACAGCTCCTCGGCACTGAAGCTTTCTTT
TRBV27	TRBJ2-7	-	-	CASSSGSYEQYF	TGTGCCAGCAGTTCGGGATCCTACGAGCAGTACTTC
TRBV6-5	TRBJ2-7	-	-	CASSRRRETYEQYF	TGTGCCAGCAGCCGTCGCCGGGAAACCTACGAGCAGTACTTC
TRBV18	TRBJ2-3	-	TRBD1	CASSRRDRRTDTQYF	TGTGCCAGCTCACGCCGGGACAGGCGCACAGATACGCAGTATTTT
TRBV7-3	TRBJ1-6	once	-	CASSDTGINSPLHF	TGTGCCAGCAGCGACACAGGGATAAATTCACCCCTCCACTTT
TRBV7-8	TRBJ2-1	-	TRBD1	CASSLEDRASYNEQFF	TGTGCCAGCAGCTTAGAGGACAGGGCCTCCTACAATGAGCAGTTCTTC
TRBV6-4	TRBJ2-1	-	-	CASSVQRDAQRFF	TGTGCCAGCAGTGTTCAACGGGACGCGCAGAGGTTCTTC
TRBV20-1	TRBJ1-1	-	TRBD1	CSARENRGAFF	TGCAGTGCTAGAGAAAACAGGGGAGCTTTCTTT
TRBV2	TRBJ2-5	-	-	CASSRGRETQYF	TGTGCCAGCAGTAGGGGTAGGGAGACCCAGTACTTC
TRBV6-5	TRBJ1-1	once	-	CASSYSHNVDTEAFF	TGTGCCAGCAGTTACTCGCACAATGTGGACACTGAAGCTTTCTTT
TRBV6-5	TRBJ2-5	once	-	CASSYGLANAQETQYF	TGTGCCAGCAGTTACGGGTTAGCGAACGCCCAAGAGACCCAGTACTTC
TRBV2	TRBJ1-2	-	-	CASSEAPWGDYGYTF	TGTGCCAGCAGTGAAGCGCCATGGGGGGACTATGGCTACACCTTC
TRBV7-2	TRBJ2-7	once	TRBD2	CASSSGTSGGARREQYF	TGTGCCAGCAGCTCCGGGACTAGCGGGGGGGCCCGTAGGGAGCAGTACTTC
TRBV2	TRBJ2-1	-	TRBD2	CATQRGYNEQFF	TGTGCCACCCAGCGGGGGTACAATGAGCAGTTCTTC
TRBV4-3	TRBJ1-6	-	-	CASSQERGTGSPLHF	TGCGCCAGCAGCCAAGAAAGGGGTACTGGGTCACCCCTCCACTTT
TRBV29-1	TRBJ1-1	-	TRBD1	CSVGQVNTEAFF	TGCAGCGTGGGACAGGTGAACACTGAAGCTTTCTTT
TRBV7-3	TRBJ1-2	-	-	CASSPGPRYGYTF	TGTGCCAGCAGCCCGGGACCGAGATATGGCTACACCTTC
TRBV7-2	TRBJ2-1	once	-	CASSLEGGPPVGYNEQFF	TGTGCCAGCAGCCTCGAGGGCGGACCACCGGTGGGCTACAATGAGCAGTTCTTC
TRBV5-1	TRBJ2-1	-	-	CASSVQGNEQFF	TGCGCCAGCAGCGTACAGGGTAATGAGCAGTTCTTC
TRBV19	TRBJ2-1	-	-	CASSIGGRAYNEQFF	TGTGCCAGTAGTATAGGGGGCAGGGCTTACAATGAGCAGTTCTTC
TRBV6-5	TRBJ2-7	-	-	CASSSTSYEQYF	TGTGCCAGCAGTAGTACCAGCTACGAGCAGTACTTC
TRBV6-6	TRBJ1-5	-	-	CTSSYSGRDNQPQHF	TGTACCAGCAGTTACTCAGGTAGAGATAATCAGCCCCAGCATTTT
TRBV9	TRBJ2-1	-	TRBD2	CASSGSGGAIYNEQFF	TGTGCCAGCAGCGGGAGCGGGGGGGCGATTTACAATGAGCAGTTCTTC
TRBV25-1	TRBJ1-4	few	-	CASSVPGVSEKLFF	TGTGCCAGCAGTGTACCGGGGGTCAGTGAAAAACTGTTTTTT
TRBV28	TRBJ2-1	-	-	CASGGFSYNEQFF	TGTGCCAGCGGGGGTTTTAGTTACAATGAGCAGTTCTTC
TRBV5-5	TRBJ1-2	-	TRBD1	CASSPSRGGLNYGYTF	TGTGCCAGCAGCCCCTCCCGAGGGGGCCTAAACTATGGCTACACCTTC
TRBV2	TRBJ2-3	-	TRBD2	CASKTPSTSGGGDTQYF	TGTGCCAGCAAAACGCCCTCCACTAGCGGGGGGGGAGATACGCAGTATTTT
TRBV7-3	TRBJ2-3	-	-	CASSRGGFTDTQYF	TGTGCCAGCAGTCGGGGAGGTTTCACAGATACGCAGTATTTT
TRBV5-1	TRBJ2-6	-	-	CASSLVPRSGANVLTF	TGCGCCAGCAGCTTGGTCCCTCGCTCTGGGGCCAACGTCCTGACTTTC
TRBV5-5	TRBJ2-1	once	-	CASGPGPHNEQFF	TGTGCCAGCGGACCGGGACCTCACAATGAGCAGTTCTTC
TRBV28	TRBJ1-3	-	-	CASSSHDSTSGNTIYF	TGTGCCAGCAGTTCCCACGACAGCACCTCTGGAAACACCATATATTTT
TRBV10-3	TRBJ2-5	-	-	CAISEGKGETQYF	TGTGCCATCAGTGAGGGGAAGGGAGAGACCCAGTACTTC
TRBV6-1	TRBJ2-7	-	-	CASTEPGPTGEQYF	TGTGCCAGCACCGAACCAGGACCCACGGGCGAGCAGTACTTC
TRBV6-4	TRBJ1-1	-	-	CASSSVSGEAFF	TGTGCCAGCAGTAGTGTATCGGGTGAAGCTTTCTTT
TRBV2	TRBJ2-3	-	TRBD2	CATAGSGGDTQYF	TGTGCCACCGCGGGTAGCGGGGGAGATACGCAGTATTTT
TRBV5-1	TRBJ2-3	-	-	CATGVGPWDTQYF	TGCGCCACGGGAGTGGGGCCTTGGGATACGCAGTATTTT
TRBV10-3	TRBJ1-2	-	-	CASLPGRTFLYGYTF	TGTGCCAGCCTCCCGGGGAGGACCTTTCTCTATGGCTACACCTTC